The 23 T cell receptor beta chains below come from one sample, sequenced in a study of blood T cells in healthy people across ages. Primers used in a second PCR of about 6 to 11 cycles were a sample-barcoded 5' primer and a J-beta primer mix. Each CDR3 protein is one row after TCRdb ran MiXCR on the 5' RACE reads. The table records about 640,000 distinct CDR3 sequences, 58% of them present only once. The sample consisted of blood. These receptors originate from a man aged 55 to 70 in good health.

V is TRBV20-1 and J is TRBJ1-2, with D unclear. Trimming took off 4 bases at V and 6 bases at J, with 9 bases between the two ends. The CDR3 covers 11 residues. CDR1 DFQATT and CDR2 SNEGSKA come from the germline V gene (reference sequence). CDR3 sequence reads: CSAIVVHGYTF. The CDR3 DNA follows: TGCAGTGCTATAGTGGTCCATGGCTACACCTTC.

The V gene is TRBV7-2, the J gene TRBJ1-5, with a possible D match to TRBD1 (6 bases). The CDR3 consists of 14 residues. With 1 base removed from V and 5 bases from J, the gap between germline ends came to 9 bases. The germline V gene has CDR1 SGHTA and CDR2 FQGNSA. DNA for the CDR3: TGTGCCAGCAGCTTAGATACAGGGTATCAGCCCCAGCATTTT. Its translation: CASSLDTGYQPQHF. Variable domain in full (rest from reference TRBV7-2 and TRBJ1-5): GAGVSQSPSNKVTEKGKDVELRCDPISGHTALYWYRQSLGQGLEFLIYFQGNSAPDKSGLPSDRFSAERTGGSVSTLTIQRTQQEDSAVYLCASSLDTGYQPQHFGDGTRLSIL.

The V and J genes are TRBV5-1 and TRBJ2-5; TRBD1 is a possible D gene (5 bases). The V gene's germline CDR1 is SGHRS and CDR2 YFSETQ. The CDR3 contains 12 residues. With 4 bases removed from V and 8 bases from J, the gap between germline ends came to 12 bases. The CDR3 DNA reads TGCGCCAGCAGCCAAGACAGCCTTACCCAGTACTTC. Translating it yields CASSQDSLTQYF. Based on the CDR3 plus reference TRBV5-1 and TRBJ2-5, the full variable domain is KAGVTQTPRYLIKTRGQQVTLSCSPISGHRSVSWYQQTPGQGLQFLFEYFSETQRNKGNFPGRFSGRQFSNSRSEMNVSTLELGDSALYLCASSQDSLTQYFGPGTRLLVL.

This clonotype occurred once. The V gene is TRBV6-1, the J gene TRBJ1-5; 9 bases line up with TRBD1. The CDR3 contains 16 residues. In germline, CDR1 is MNHNS, CDR2 SASEGT. The J segment lost 3 bases and the V segment lost 2 bases, leaving 5 bases of the junction unmatched. CDR3 sequence reads: CASSEWRDRANQPQHF. The CDR3 nucleotides read TGTGCCAGCAGTGAATGGAGGGACAGGGCCAATCAGCCCCAGCATTTT.

The J gene is TRBJ2-5, the V gene TRBV5-4; no firm D call. Trimming took off 4 bases at V and 2 bases at J, with 15 bases between the two ends. Per germline, CDR1 SGHNT and CDR2 YYREEE (reference sequence). This CDR3 contains 15 residues. In nucleotides, the CDR3 is TGTGCCAGCAGCCCGGACCAACGCCGTCAAGAGACCCAGTACTTC. Protein: CASSPDQRRQETQYF.

The V and J genes are TRBV6-5 and TRBJ1-2; 7 positions match TRBD1. CDR3 length: 16 residues. V shed 2 bases and J 8 bases; nucleotides not matched to a gene: 14. The V gene's germline CDR1 is MNHEY and CDR2 SVGAGI. The CDR3 spells CASSYATGAGGKGYTF. CDR3 nucleotide sequence: TGTGCCAGCAGTTACGCCACCGGGGCAGGGGGAAAGGGCTACACCTTC.

Comments on this clonotype: The junction departs from germline at one end; a sequencing error may be responsible. This sequence joins TRBV20-1 and TRBJ1-2, with TRBD1 identical over 7 bases. This CDR3 is 14 amino acids long. Germline V gene sequence: CDR1 DFQATT, CDR2 SNEGSKA (reference sequence). The CDR3 DNA reads TGCAATGCTAGAGCGGACAGGTTAGGTGCTGGCTACACCTTC. The encoded protein is CNARADRLGAGYTF.

The V gene is TRBV7-9, the J gene TRBJ1-2, with D unclear. The germline CDR1 and CDR2 sequences are SEHNR and FQNEAQ (reference sequence). V lost 5 bases and J lost 8, with 12 bases in between. The CDR3 spans 12 residues. The CDR3 is CASSADLRGYTF. The CDR3 nucleotides are TGTGCCAGCAGCGCCGACCTCAGGGGCTACACCTTC.

The chain recombines TRBV20-1 with TRBJ1-1; D ambiguous. V was clipped by 5 bases and J by 1 base, with 8 bases between them. The germline V gene encodes CDR1 DFQATT and CDR2 SNEGSKA (reference sequence). There are 12 residues in the CDR3. The CDR3 DNA reads as TGCAGTGCTGCCTCTTGGAACACTGAAGCTTTCTTT. Its protein is CSAASWNTEAFF.

This clonotype was counted a few times. The V and J genes are TRBV21-1 and TRBJ1-4; the table's D call, TRBD1, has no DNA check behind it. TRBV21-1 is a documented pseudogene. This CDR3 region has 17 residues. CDR3: CASSKGAPTGFREKLFF. CDR3 sequence (DNA): TGTGCCAGCAGCAAAGGGGCCCCGACAGGGTTTCGAGAAAAACTGTTTTTT.

This rearrangement joins TRBV20-1 to TRBJ2-3; D is possibly TRBD1 (6 bases). Germline V CDR1 and CDR2: DFQATT, SNEGSKA (reference sequence). Trimming stripped 6 bases from V and 0 bases from J, with 13 bases between. The CDR3 has 14 amino acids. The DNA of the CDR3 is TGCAGTGCCCTCGGGACACTTAGCACAGATACGCAGTATTTT. It translates to CSALGTLSTDTQYF.

The V and J genes are TRBV10-3 and TRBJ2-1; 8 nucleotides align to TRBD2. The germline V gene encodes CDR1 ENHRY and CDR2 SYGVKD. The CDR3 has 11 amino acids. J was trimmed by 10 bases and V by 10 bases; bases with no gene match: 6. The CDR3 region is CATSSGGEQFF. CDR3 DNA: TGTGCCACCTCAAGCGGGGGAGAGCAGTTCTTC.

In this sample, this clonotype turned up a few times. This chain joins TRBV11-2 and TRBJ2-4; the D gene is possibly TRBD2 (6 bases). The length of the CDR3 is 16 residues. V lost 0 bases and J 6 bases, leaving 15 bases between the germline ends. Germline lookup yields CDR1 SGHAT and CDR2 FQNNGV. CDR3 in DNA: TGTGCCAGCAGCTTAGACCGGGGAGGTATCAGAAACATTCAGTACTTC. It encodes CASSLDRGGIRNIQYF.

The chain employs TRBV13 and TRBJ1-2, with D uncertain. V was clipped by 5 bases and J by 5 bases, with 18 bases between them. Germline loops: CDR1 PRHDT, CDR2 FYEKMQ (reference sequence). This CDR3 has 15 amino acids. CDR3 sequence (DNA): TGTGCCAGCAGCCCGGGTCGGATGGAAAGTTATGGCTACACCTTC. Amino acid sequence: CASSPGRMESYGYTF.

This chain joins TRBV6-2 or TRBV6-3 and TRBJ2-5, with 7 bases matching TRBD1. The J call could be wrong; TRBJ2-7 is a better fit for the DNA end. Germline V gene data show CDR1 as MNHEY and CDR2 as SVGEGT. The CDR3 is 16 residues long. The CDR3 is CASTRPRGPNTYEQYF. CDR3 nucleotide sequence: TGTGCCAGCACTAGGCCGAGGGGGCCCAACACCTACGAGCAGTACTTC.

The chain recombines TRBV7-9 with TRBJ2-3; TRBD2 agrees at 10 bases. This CDR3 is built from 12 residues. The germline CDR1 and CDR2 sequences are SEHNR and FQNEAQ (reference sequence). The junction had 1 base not matched to a gene; V was cut back by 9 bases and J by 4 bases. Here the CDR3 reads CASGLAADTQYF. For the CDR3, the DNA is TGTGCCAGTGGACTAGCGGCAGATACGCAGTATTTT.

The chain employs TRBV28 and TRBJ1-5; TRBD1 is a possible D gene (5 bases). The CDR3 consists of 15 residues. Germline V lookup: CDR1 MDHEN, CDR2 SYDVKM. V was pared by 8 bases and J by 6 bases, with 20 bases between. The chain's CDR3 is CASGLGLGWTQPQHF. Here the CDR3 DNA reads TGTGCCAGCGGCTTGGGGCTAGGGTGGACTCAGCCCCAGCATTTT. Variable domain in full (rest from reference TRBV28 and TRBJ1-5): DVKVTQSSRYLVKRTGEKVFLECVQDMDHENMFWYRQDPGLGLRLIYFSYDVKMKEKGDIPEGYSVSREKKERFSLILESASTNQTSMYLCASGLGLGWTQPQHFGDGTRLSIL.

This sequence joins TRBV5-1 and TRBJ1-2; D is ambiguous. The V end was cut by 0 bases, the J end by 7 bases, with 7 bases between. The CDR3 runs 12 residues. The germline V gene has CDR1 SGHRS and CDR2 YFSETQ. In DNA, the CDR3 is TGCGCCAGCAGCTTGGAGCTCGGTGGCTACACCTTC. It is translated as CASSLELGGYTF.

This chain joins TRBV5-5 and TRBJ2-3, with 9 bases that match TRBD2. Trimming at V came to 2 bases and at J to 2 bases, leaving 3 bases not matched to a gene. Germline V gene sequence: CDR1 SGHKS, CDR2 YYEKEE (reference sequence). The CDR3 is made up of 15 amino acids. The CDR3 sequence is CASSLAGGHTDTQYF. CDR3 sequence (DNA): TGTGCCAGCAGCTTAGCGGGGGGCCACACAGATACGCAGTATTTT.

The chain employs TRBV3-1 and TRBJ2-1; no definite D call. Trimming took off 4 bases at V and 0 bases at J, with 16 bases between the two ends. Looked up from germline, CDR1 is LGHDT and CDR2 is YNNKEL (reference sequence). This CDR3 has 17 residues. The CDR3 region has the DNA TGTGCCAGCAGCCCTCGGGCAAAACAGAGCTCCTACAATGAGCAGTTCTTC. The encoded protein is CASSPRAKQSSYNEQFF.

The chain carries TRBV12-3 or TRBV12-4 and TRBJ1-2; 8 bases are a match to TRBD1. The CDR3 has 19 residues. V shed 3 bases and J 4 bases; nucleotides not matched to a gene: 19. The CDR3 loop reads CASSFEISKLRGRGYGYTF. CDR3 bases: TGTGCCAGCAGTTTCGAAATCTCAAAACTCAGGGGGCGAGGCTATGGCTACACCTTC.

The genes are TRBV20-1 and TRBJ2-1; D may correspond to TRBD1 or TRBD2 (5 bases each). The CDR3 is 15 residues long. The germline CDR1 and CDR2 sequences are DFQATT and SNEGSKA (reference sequence). The germline V and J ends were trimmed by 0 bases and 3 bases, with 12 bases remaining between them. The chain's CDR3 is CSARDVGVGYNEQFF. CDR3 coding DNA: TGCAGTGCTAGAGATGTGGGGGTGGGCTACAATGAGCAGTTCTTC.

The chain combines TRBV20-1 with TRBJ2-5; 12 bases map to TRBD1. The better agreement between TRBJ2-7 and the DNA end casts doubt on the J call. The CDR3 runs to 15 residues. From germline, CDR1 is DFQATT and CDR2 SNEGSKA (reference sequence). The chain's CDR3 is CSARSGTGGMYEQYF. CDR3 nucleotide sequence: TGCAGTGCTAGATCCGGGACAGGGGGCATGTACGAGCAGTACTTC.